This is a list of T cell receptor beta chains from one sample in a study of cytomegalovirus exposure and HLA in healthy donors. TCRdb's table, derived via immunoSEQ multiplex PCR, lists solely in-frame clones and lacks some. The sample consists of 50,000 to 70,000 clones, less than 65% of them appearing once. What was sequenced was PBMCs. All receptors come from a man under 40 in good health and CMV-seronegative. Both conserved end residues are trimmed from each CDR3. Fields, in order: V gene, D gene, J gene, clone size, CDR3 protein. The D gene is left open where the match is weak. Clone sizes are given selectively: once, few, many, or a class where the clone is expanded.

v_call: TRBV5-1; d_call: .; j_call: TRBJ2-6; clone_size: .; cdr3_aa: ASSFSQSGANVLT
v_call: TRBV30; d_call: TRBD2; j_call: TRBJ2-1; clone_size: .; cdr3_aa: ARGLAGGNEQF
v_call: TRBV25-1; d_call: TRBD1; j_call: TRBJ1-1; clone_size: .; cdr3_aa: ATSGQENTEAF
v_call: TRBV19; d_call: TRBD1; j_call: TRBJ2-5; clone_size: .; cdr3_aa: ASCREGGSKTQY
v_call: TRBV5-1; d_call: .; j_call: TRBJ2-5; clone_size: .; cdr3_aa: ASGTGIQETQY
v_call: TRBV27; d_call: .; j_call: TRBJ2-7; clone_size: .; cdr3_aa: ASSIRQGYEQY
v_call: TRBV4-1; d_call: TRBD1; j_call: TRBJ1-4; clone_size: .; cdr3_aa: ASSLQGTATNEKLF
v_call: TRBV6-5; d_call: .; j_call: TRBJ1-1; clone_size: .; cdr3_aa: ASSSYKNGEAF
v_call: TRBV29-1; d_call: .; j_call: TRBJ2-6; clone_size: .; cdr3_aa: SVHSTGANVLT
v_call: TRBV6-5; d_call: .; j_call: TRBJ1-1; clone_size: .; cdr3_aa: ASRPGQQNTEAF
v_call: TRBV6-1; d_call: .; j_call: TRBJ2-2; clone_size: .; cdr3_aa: ASSEANYDPF
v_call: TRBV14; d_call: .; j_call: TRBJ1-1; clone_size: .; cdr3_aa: ASSQGRPEQMNTEAF
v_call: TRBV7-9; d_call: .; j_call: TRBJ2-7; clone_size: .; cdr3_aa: ASSLAGQFAAY
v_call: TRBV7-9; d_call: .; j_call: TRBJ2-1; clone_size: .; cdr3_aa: ASSLDRDNEQF
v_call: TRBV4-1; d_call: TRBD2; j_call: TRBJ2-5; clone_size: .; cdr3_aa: ASSQDPLAGSGETQY
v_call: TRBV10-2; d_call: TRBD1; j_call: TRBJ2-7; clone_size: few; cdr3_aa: ASRDVTGTGSYEQY
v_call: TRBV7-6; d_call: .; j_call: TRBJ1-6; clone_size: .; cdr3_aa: ASSLQGEVVSPLH
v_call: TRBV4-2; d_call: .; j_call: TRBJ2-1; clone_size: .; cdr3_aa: ASSHSNEQF
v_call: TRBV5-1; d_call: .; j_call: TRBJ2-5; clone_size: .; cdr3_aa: ASSLVLAQETQY
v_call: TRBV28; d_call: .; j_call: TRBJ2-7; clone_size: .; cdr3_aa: ASSLLSAYEQY
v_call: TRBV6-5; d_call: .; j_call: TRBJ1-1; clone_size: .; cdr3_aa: ASSYGGADGTEAF
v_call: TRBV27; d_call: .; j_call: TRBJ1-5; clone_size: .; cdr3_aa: ASSTTNQPQH
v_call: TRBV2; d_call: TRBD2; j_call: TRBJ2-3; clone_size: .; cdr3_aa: ASRAWTSGGSDTQY
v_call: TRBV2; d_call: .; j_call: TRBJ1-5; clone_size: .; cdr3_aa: ARGEAPRQPQH
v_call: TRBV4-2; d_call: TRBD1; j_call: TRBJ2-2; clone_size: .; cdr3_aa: ASSQDPQGAGELF
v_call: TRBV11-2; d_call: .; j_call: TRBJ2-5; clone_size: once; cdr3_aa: ASSPRETQY
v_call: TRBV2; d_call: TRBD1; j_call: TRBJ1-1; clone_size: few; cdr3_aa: ASRADRSAF
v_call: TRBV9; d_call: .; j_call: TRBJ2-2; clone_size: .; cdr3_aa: ASSVESDTGELF
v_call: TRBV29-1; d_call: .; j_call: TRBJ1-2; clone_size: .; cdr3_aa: SSAGTNYGYT
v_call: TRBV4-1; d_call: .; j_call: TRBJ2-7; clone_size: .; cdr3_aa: ASSQGPSYEQY
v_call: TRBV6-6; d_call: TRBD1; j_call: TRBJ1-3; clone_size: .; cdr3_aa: ASSPIGDREAYTIY
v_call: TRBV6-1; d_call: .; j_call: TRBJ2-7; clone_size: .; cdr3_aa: ASLRDILYEQY
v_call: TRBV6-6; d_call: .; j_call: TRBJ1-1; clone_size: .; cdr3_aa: ASSLRGAFTEAF
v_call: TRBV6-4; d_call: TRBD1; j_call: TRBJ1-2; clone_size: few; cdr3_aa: ASSAGTGVPLAGYT
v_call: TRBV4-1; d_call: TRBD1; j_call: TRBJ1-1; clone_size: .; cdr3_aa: ASSRLGQANTEAF
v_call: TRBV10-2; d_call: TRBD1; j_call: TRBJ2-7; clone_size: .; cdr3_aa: ATRDRASYEQY